These T cell receptor beta chains were read from a single sample in a study of Graves' ophthalmopathy and Graves' hyperthyroidism. TCRdb recomputed calls from the multiplex PCR reads with MiXCR, one row per CDR3 protein. The table shows roughly 350,000 distinct CDR3 sequences, with roughly 15% occurring only once. Sequencing input: peripheral blood. All receptors come from an adult woman with stable Graves' hyperthyroidism. The CDR3 runs from the conserved cysteine through the conserved F or W. D genes are given only for firm matches. Only some rows state a clone size, as once, few, many or a class for expanded clones.

D gene: TRBD2
V gene: TRBV6-1
J gene: TRBJ2-7
clone size: many
CDR3 DNA: TGTGCCAGCACTCGAGCACTAGCGGGAGGGTTCAACGAGCAGTACTTC
CDR3 protein: CASTRALAGGFNEQYF

D gene: NA
V gene: TRBV18
J gene: TRBJ1-2
clone size: many
CDR3 DNA: TGTGCCAGCTCACCCCGTTTACAGGGCGGCTATGGCTACACCTTC
CDR3 protein: CASSPRLQGGYGYTF

D gene: NA
V gene: TRBV7-2
J gene: TRBJ1-5
clone size: many
CDR3 DNA: TGTGCCAGCAGCTTAGGCGTAGGAAATCAGCCCCAGCATTTT
CDR3 protein: CASSLGVGNQPQHF

D gene: NA
V gene: TRBV12-3/TRBV12-4
J gene: TRBJ2-7
clone size: many
CDR3 DNA: TGTGCCAGCAGTTTCGGGGACCCCTACGAGCAGTACTTC
CDR3 protein: CASSFGDPYEQYF

D gene: NA
V gene: TRBV24-1
J gene: TRBJ2-2
clone size: many
CDR3 DNA: TGTGCCTCCGAGGCGGGATTTTCCGGGGAGCTGTTTTTT
CDR3 protein: CASEAGFSGELFF

D gene: NA
V gene: TRBV28
J gene: TRBJ1-1
clone size: many
CDR3 DNA: TGTGCCAGCAGTTTGGATCCCGGGGTTGTCAACACTGAAGCTTTCTTT
CDR3 protein: CASSLDPGVVNTEAFF

D gene: TRBD1
V gene: TRBV19
J gene: TRBJ2-2
clone size: many
CDR3 DNA: TGTGCCAGCCGGGACAGGGCGTACCTCGGGGAGCTGTTTTTT
CDR3 protein: CASRDRAYLGELFF

D gene: NA
V gene: TRBV7-2
J gene: TRBJ2-5
clone size: many
CDR3 DNA: TGTGCCAGCAGCTTAAGTATACATTCAGAGACCCAGTACTTC
CDR3 protein: CASSLSIHSETQYF

D gene: TRBD1
V gene: TRBV7-6
J gene: TRBJ1-2
clone size: NA
CDR3 DNA: TGTGCCAGCAGCTTAGGAGCCGGTCAGGGGGTCAATGGCTACACCTTC
CDR3 protein: CASSLGAGQGVNGYTF

D gene: TRBD2
V gene: TRBV6-2/TRBV6-3
J gene: TRBJ2-2
clone size: NA
CDR3 DNA: TGTGCCAACAGTTACAGCCTAGCGGACACCGGGGAGCTGTTTTTT
CDR3 protein: CANSYSLADTGELFF

D gene: NA
V gene: TRBV3-1
J gene: TRBJ1-1
clone size: many
CDR3 DNA: TGTGCCAGCAGCCAAAGAGGGGTGGCGACTGAAGCTTTCTTT
CDR3 protein: CASSQRGVATEAFF

D gene: NA
V gene: TRBV28
J gene: TRBJ2-2
clone size: many
CDR3 DNA: TGTGCCAGCGTAGAGAACACCGGGGAGCTGTTTTTT
CDR3 protein: CASVENTGELFF

D gene: NA
V gene: TRBV24-1
J gene: TRBJ2-5
clone size: many
CDR3 DNA: TGTGCCACCAGTGATCAGACAGAAGAGACCCAGTACTTC
CDR3 protein: CATSDQTEETQYF

D gene: TRBD2
V gene: TRBV28
J gene: TRBJ2-4
clone size: many
CDR3 DNA: TGTGCCAGCACTAGCGGGAGGGTAGGGAACATTCAGTACTTC
CDR3 protein: CASTSGRVGNIQYF

D gene: NA
V gene: TRBV18
J gene: TRBJ1-5
clone size: few
CDR3 DNA: TGTGCCAGCTCACTTGGCCTGAATAGCAATCAGCCCCAGCATTTT
CDR3 protein: CASSLGLNSNQPQHF

D gene: NA
V gene: TRBV7-8
J gene: TRBJ1-6
clone size: NA
CDR3 DNA: TGTGCCAGCAGCTTAGGCGGCAGGACCAATTCACCCCTCCACTTT
CDR3 protein: CASSLGGRTNSPLHF

D gene: TRBD1
V gene: TRBV28
J gene: TRBJ1-5
clone size: NA
CDR3 DNA: TGTGCCAGCACCCTCCGGGACAGGGGGAGGAGGAGCAATCAGCCCCAGCATTTT
CDR3 protein: CASTLRDRGRRSNQPQHF

D gene: TRBD1
V gene: TRBV7-9
J gene: TRBJ1-1
clone size: once
CDR3 DNA: TGTGCCAGCAGCCAAAATCAGGGGGCCACTGAAGCTTTCTTT
CDR3 protein: CASSQNQGATEAFF

D gene: TRBD1
V gene: TRBV5-1
J gene: TRBJ2-7
clone size: many
CDR3 DNA: TGCGCCAGCAGCCCTGGGGGACAGGGGGCCTACGAGCAGTACTTC
CDR3 protein: CASSPGGQGAYEQYF

D gene: NA
V gene: TRBV6-1
J gene: TRBJ2-4
clone size: many
CDR3 DNA: TGTGCCAGCAGTGGTGGGGGGAACAAAAACATTCAGTACTTC
CDR3 protein: CASSGGGNKNIQYF

D gene: NA
V gene: TRBV10-3
J gene: TRBJ1-1
clone size: many
CDR3 DNA: TGTGCCATCAGTTCAGGGGAAACGTCTGAAGCTTTCTTT
CDR3 protein: CAISSGETSEAFF

D gene: TRBD1
V gene: TRBV18
J gene: TRBJ2-7
clone size: few
CDR3 DNA: TGTGCCAGCTCACCCGGGACAGGGGGGGGACACGAGCAGTACTTC
CDR3 protein: CASSPGTGGGHEQYF

D gene: TRBD1
V gene: TRBV6-5
J gene: TRBJ1-1
clone size: many
CDR3 DNA: TGTGCCAGCAGTCCCTCGGACAGGGGGGGGAACGCTTTCTTT
CDR3 protein: CASSPSDRGGNAFF

D gene: NA
V gene: TRBV19
J gene: TRBJ2-7
clone size: many
CDR3 DNA: TGTGCCAGTAGTATAACGGGTGGCTACGAGCAGTACTTC
CDR3 protein: CASSITGGYEQYF

D gene: TRBD1
V gene: TRBV6-5
J gene: TRBJ2-7
clone size: many
CDR3 DNA: TGTGCCAGCAGTTATATTGGACAGGGCGAGCAGTACTTC
CDR3 protein: CASSYIGQGEQYF

D gene: NA
V gene: TRBV12-3/TRBV12-4
J gene: TRBJ1-6
clone size: many
CDR3 DNA: TGTGCCAGCAGTCCCGACGGCGGCTCACCCCTCCACTTT
CDR3 protein: CASSPDGGSPLHF

D gene: TRBD2
V gene: TRBV3-1
J gene: TRBJ2-2
clone size: few
CDR3 DNA: TGTGCCAGCAGCCAAGTTTCGGGGGGGCCGAACACCGGGGAGCTGTTTTTT
CDR3 protein: CASSQVSGGPNTGELFF

D gene: NA
V gene: TRBV7-6
J gene: TRBJ1-3
clone size: many
CDR3 DNA: TGTGCCAGCAGCTCCACCAGGGACACCATATATTTT
CDR3 protein: CASSSTRDTIYF

D gene: NA
V gene: TRBV20-1
J gene: TRBJ1-1
clone size: many
CDR3 DNA: TGCAGTGCTAGACGACGGGGAAGGAACACTGAAGCTTTCTTT
CDR3 protein: CSARRRGRNTEAFF

D gene: NA
V gene: TRBV6-1
J gene: TRBJ2-1
clone size: NA
CDR3 DNA: TGTGCCAGCCGTGGGGGTAGCAGTAGCGAGCAGTTCTTC
CDR3 protein: CASRGGSSSEQFF

D gene: TRBD1
V gene: TRBV29-1
J gene: TRBJ2-5
clone size: many
CDR3 DNA: TGCAGCGGAACTGGGGCAGGGGGAGAGACCCAGTACTTC
CDR3 protein: CSGTGAGGETQYF

D gene: TRBD1
V gene: TRBV2
J gene: TRBJ2-7
clone size: many
CDR3 DNA: TGTGCCAGCAGGGGGACAGTTAACGGGGCCTACGAGCAGTACTTC
CDR3 protein: CASRGTVNGAYEQYF